The clone carrying this T cell receptor beta chain was counted a few times. Its target is not known. Sequencing was performed with immunoSEQ multiplex PCR; in TCRdb, only in-frame clones are kept and a portion is missing. The sample includes 12,000 to 15,000 clones, roughly 64% of them seen just once. The data are from a study of T cell clonotyping in hematopoietic cell transplantation. Study as a whole: Samples: about 28 days before transplant, then days 30, 100 and 180 after.

General study findings and limits: CD4 and CD8 repertoire contributions could not be separated without sorting. Recipient TCR diversity dropped after transplant; expanded clonotypes rose from day 30 to 180.

The CDR3 sequence is 11 residues long. The ends were cut back, 2 bases at V and 9 bases at J, with 5 bases in the middle. CDR1 MNHEY and CDR2 SVGAGI come from the germline V gene. This TCR was recovered from a human donor who either received an allogeneic hematopoietic cell transplant for a myeloid malignancy or was a related donor (not recorded which). Some clones in this sample may be carry-over from other donors' samples. The chain is built from TRBV6-5 and TRBJ2-1; D perhaps matches TRBD2 (5 bases). Sequencing used PBMCs. DNA of the CDR3: TGTGCCAGCAGTTACGGAGGTGAGCAGTTCTTC. This translates into CASSYGGEQFF.